Shown below are 23 T cell receptor beta chains from a single sample sequenced in a study of T cell repertoires in cytomegalovirus infection. Via MiXCR, TCRdb re-called the reads, giving one row per CDR3 protein. The table lists around 740,000 distinct CDR3 sequences, roughly a third of them singletons. The material sequenced was PBMCs. The receptor set was obtained from a human donor in good health (CMV status not recorded). Some clones in this sample may be carry-over from other donors' samples.

The chain uses TRBV11-2 and TRBJ1-4, with D perhaps matching TRBD1 (5 bases). There are 17 residues in the CDR3. Germline V CDR1 and CDR2: SGHAT, FQNNGV. Trimming cost V 3 bases and J 7 bases, with 21 bases left between them. The DNA for the CDR3 is TGTGCCAGCAGCTTTCGGCGTTTTCAGGGTTTAGCTGAAAAACTGTTTTTT. Protein product: CASSFRRFQGLAEKLFF.

At least ten counts were recorded for this clonotype. In DNA form, the CDR3 reads TGTGCCAGCAGCTTAGGAGAAGCCGTCTCCTACGAGCAGTACTTC. It is translated as CASSLGEAVSYEQYF. This chain joins TRBV7-3 and TRBJ2-7; no definite D call. Trimming left V 2 bases short and J 0 bases short, with 11 bases between. The CDR3 sequence is 15 residues long. Per the germline V gene, CDR1 is SGHTA and CDR2 is FQGTGA.

In nucleotides, the CDR3 is TGTGCCAGCAGTTCTAGCGCCTCCTACAATGAGCAGTTCTTC. Translation gives CASSSSASYNEQFF. The chain recombines TRBV6-2 or TRBV6-3 with TRBJ2-1; TRBD2 might be the D (6 bases). Germline CDR1 is MNHEY and CDR2 is SVGEGT. The CDR3 spans 14 residues. V was cut by 4 bases and J by 0 bases, with 7 bases left in between.

This clonotype was recorded a few times. The CDR3 is CASSDQARGTDTQYF. CDR3 DNA sequence: TGTGCCAGCAGTGACCAGGCCAGGGGCACAGATACGCAGTATTTT. This chain links TRBV2 with TRBJ2-3; a possible D gene is TRBD1 (5 bases). Germline loops: CDR1 SNHLY, CDR2 FYNNEI. Trimming shortened V by 3 bases and J by 1 base, and 11 bases separated the two germline ends. The CDR3 has 15 amino acids.

The chain employs TRBV20-1 and TRBJ2-5; D not certain. From germline, CDR1 is DFQATT and CDR2 SNEGSKA (reference sequence). V shed 2 bases and J shed 2 bases, with 3 bases lying between them. The CDR3 spans 11 residues. As DNA, the CDR3 is TGCAGTGCTAGATATCAAGAGACCCAGTACTTC. Translation gives CSARYQETQYF.

The table lists this clonotype with many counts. J is TRBJ2-3 and V is TRBV28; 9 bases align to TRBD2. CDR3 length: 16 amino acids. With V trimmed by 2 bases and J by 2 bases, 5 bases remained unmatched. Germline V gene sequence: CDR1 MDHEN, CDR2 SYDVKM. DNA for the CDR3: TGTGCCAGCAGTTTAACTTCTAGCGGGACCACAGATACGCAGTATTTT. Translation: CASSLTSSGTTDTQYF. The full variable domain, with the rest looked up from reference TRBV28 and TRBJ2-3, is DVKVTQSSRYLVKRTGEKVFLECVQDMDHENMFWYRQDPGLGLRLIYFSYDVKMKEKGDIPEGYSVSREKKERFSLILESASTNQTSMYLCASSLTSSGTTDTQYFGPGTRLTVL.

The sample holds many counts of this clonotype. The chain joins TRBV7-2 to TRBJ2-2; D remains ambiguous. This CDR3 is built from 14 residues. V lost 5 bases to trimming and J lost 5 bases, with 12 bases between them. Germline values: CDR1 SGHTA, CDR2 FQGNSA. Here the CDR3 reads CASSPGPGTGELFF. In DNA, the CDR3 is TGTGCCAGCAGCCCCGGGCCTGGGACCGGGGAGCTGTTTTTT.

This clonotype was detected a few times. J is TRBJ2-1 and V is TRBV19; D may be TRBD1 (5 bases). The CDR3 covers 15 residues. V was shortened by 1 base and J by 6 bases, with 13 bases between the two germline ends. The germline V gene has CDR1 LNHDA and CDR2 SQIVND (reference sequence). CDR3 protein: CASSIGGDSPNEQFF. The CDR3 nucleotides read TGTGCCAGTAGTATAGGTGGAGACAGCCCCAATGAGCAGTTCTTC.

Note on this clonotype: One end of the junction fails to match germline, which may point to a read error. The gene calls are TRBV7-6 and TRBJ1-1; the D gene is possibly TRBD1 (6 bases). The CDR3 extends over 15 amino acids. Germline V gene data show CDR1 as SGHVS and CDR2 as FNYEAQ. The CDR3 nucleotides read TGTGACAGCAGCAAGACAGGATCAGAGGTAACTGAAGCTTTCTTT. Protein product: CDSSKTGSEVTEAFF.

V gene TRBV5-1 combines with J gene TRBJ1-2; a possible D gene is TRBD1 (5 bases). Between the trimmed V and J ends, which lost 0 bases and 2 bases, there was a span of 11 bases. From germline, CDR1 is SGHRS and CDR2 YFSETQ. The CDR3 is 15 residues long. The CDR3 protein is CASSLGGTTNYGYTF. CDR3 coding DNA: TGCGCCAGCAGCTTGGGGGGCACGACGAACTATGGCTACACCTTC. The full variable domain, its missing parts supplied by reference TRBV5-1 and TRBJ1-2, is KAGVTQTPRYLIKTRGQQVTLSCSPISGHRSVSWYQQTPGQGLQFLFEYFSETQRNKGNFPGRFSGRQFSNSRSEMNVSTLELGDSALYLCASSLGGTTNYGYTFGSGTRLTVV.

The V and J genes are TRBV12-3 or TRBV12-4 and TRBJ2-7; 8 bases match TRBD1. The CDR3 loop spans 15 amino acids. J gave up 5 bases and V 4 bases, and 10 bases lay outside the gene matches. The chain's CDR3 is CASSSPDRVGNEQYF. The CDR3 DNA is TGTGCCAGCAGTTCACCGGACAGGGTGGGAAACGAGCAGTACTTC.

This clonotype has more than one count but fewer than ten. The chain links TRBV28 to TRBJ1-1, with TRBD1 matching 8 bases. The length of the CDR3 is 14 residues. Germline-derived CDR1 and CDR2 are MDHEN and SYDVKM. J lost 1 base, V lost 9 bases, and 7 bases had no gene match. CDR3 amino acids: CASEKDRANTEAFF. CDR3 DNA: TGTGCCAGTGAAAAGGACAGGGCGAACACTGAAGCTTTCTTT. Full variable domain (outside the CDR3, taken from reference TRBV28 and TRBJ1-1): DVKVTQSSRYLVKRTGEKVFLECVQDMDHENMFWYRQDPGLGLRLIYFSYDVKMKEKGDIPEGYSVSREKKERFSLILESASTNQTSMYLCASEKDRANTEAFFGQGTRLTVV.

The gene calls are TRBV11-2 and TRBJ2-1, with TRBD2 identical over 7 bases. The CDR3 sequence is 13 residues long. The germline gives CDR1 SGHAT, CDR2 FQNNGV. V shed 6 bases and J 8 bases; nucleotides not matched to a gene: 7. DNA for the CDR3: TGTGCCAGCAGTGGACTAGTAGCTTATGAGCAGTTCTTC. Translating it yields CASSGLVAYEQFF.

This rearrangement joins TRBV7-9 to TRBJ2-7; D may be TRBD1 or TRBD2 (5 bases each). Trimming stripped 5 bases from V and 2 bases from J, with 16 bases between. This CDR3 has 15 amino acids. The germline CDR1 and CDR2 sequences are SEHNR and FQNEAQ (reference sequence). The CDR3 is CASSKPTGHTYEQYF. The CDR3 bases are TGTGCCAGCAGCAAGCCCACGGGGCACACCTACGAGCAGTACTTC.

CDR3 sequence reads: CASSLRGMQPQHF. The CDR3 DNA reads as TGTGCCAGCAGCTTGAGGGGAATGCAGCCCCAGCATTTT. J is TRBJ1-5 and V is TRBV5-6, with TRBD1 as a possible D gene (5 bases). This CDR3 has 13 amino acids. Germline CDR1 reads SGHDT; CDR2 reads YYEEEE. Trimming shortened V by 1 base and J by 7 bases, and 9 bases separated the two germline ends.

This clonotype was seen more than once but under ten times. As DNA, the CDR3 is TGTGCCAGCAGTTACTCGGGACTGGGAGCCTACGAGCAGTACTTC. Protein: CASSYSGLGAYEQYF. The chain couples TRBV6-5 to TRBJ2-7; D possibly corresponds to TRBD2 (6 bases). This CDR3 has 15 residues. Per germline, CDR1 MNHEY and CDR2 SVGAGI. The V gene lost 0 bases and the J gene lost 2 bases, with 11 bases spanning the gap.

J is TRBJ1-1 and V is TRBV4-2, with D perhaps TRBD1 (6 bases). V dropped 0 bases and J dropped 1 base, with 12 bases sitting between them. Germline CDR1 and CDR2: LGHNA and YNFKEQ. This CDR3 is 16 amino acids long. CDR3 amino acids: CASSQDMSRGNTEAFF. The CDR3 nucleotides read TGTGCCAGCAGCCAAGATATGAGCAGGGGGAACACTGAAGCTTTCTTT.

The sample holds many counts of this clonotype. This chain joins TRBV7-8 and TRBJ2-1; 11 bases agree with TRBD2. The CDR3 is 18 amino acids. The V gene's germline CDR1 is SGHVS and CDR2 FQNEAQ. With 1 base clipped from V and 7 bases from J, the junction kept 12 bases outside the gene matches. The CDR3 here is CASSLVPVLRTSGNEQFF. CDR3 in DNA: TGTGCCAGCAGCTTAGTCCCGGTTTTAAGGACTAGCGGGAATGAGCAGTTCTTC. Combining the CDR3 with reference TRBV7-8 and TRBJ2-1 gives the whole variable domain GAGVSQSPRYKVAKRGQDVALRCDPISGHVSLFWYQQALGQGPEFLTYFQNEAQLDKSGLPSDRFFAERPEGSVSTLKIQRTQQEDSAVYLCASSLVPVLRTSGNEQFFGPGTRLTVL.

The V call is TRBV5-6, the J call TRBJ1-1, with 8 bases that match TRBD1. Germline assignment: CDR1 SGHDT and CDR2 YYEEEE. Trimming removed 4 bases from V and 2 bases from J; junction bases left unmatched: 7. The CDR3 sequence is 15 residues long. CDR3 residues: CASSGLQGGNTEAFF. CDR3 DNA: TGTGCCAGCAGCGGACTACAGGGGGGCAACACTGAAGCTTTCTTT.

The V gene is TRBV12-3 or TRBV12-4, the J gene TRBJ2-7, with D unclear. The V and J ends lost 2 bases and 3 bases respectively, with 8 bases between them. This CDR3 region has 13 residues. This CDR3 reads CASSLRSLYEQYF. DNA of the CDR3: TGTGCCAGCAGTTTACGCTCCCTCTACGAGCAGTACTTC.

The chain uses TRBV6-6 and TRBJ1-5; 7 bases are shared with TRBD1. This CDR3 has 14 residues. V lost 10 bases, J lost 3 bases, and 9 bases stayed unmatched. Germline V gene lookup returns CDR1 MNHNY and CDR2 SVGAGI (reference sequence). In DNA form, the CDR3 reads TGTGCCACCCTCTCAACAGGGGACAATCAGCCCCAGCATTTT. It is translated as CATLSTGDNQPQHF.

Concerning this clonotype: The junction and the germline gene differ at one end; a read error may be behind it. The CDR3 protein is CASSLDGHHEQFF. CDR3 coding DNA: TGTGCTAGCAGCTTAGACGGGCACCATGAGCAGTTCTTC. The V gene is TRBV7-7, the J gene TRBJ2-1; no clear D gene. CDR3 size: 13 residues. The germline CDR1 and CDR2 sequences are SSHAT and FNYEAQ (reference sequence). Looking up the rest from reference TRBV7-7 and TRBJ2-1 gives the full variable domain: GAGVSQSPRYKVTKRGQDVTLRCDPISSHATLYWYQQALGQGPEFLTYFNYEAQPDKSGLPSDRFSAERPEGSISTLTIQRTEQRDSAMYRCASSLDGHHEQFFGPGTRLTVL.

This rearrangement joins TRBV2 to TRBJ2-7; D is possibly TRBD1 or TRBD2 (5 bases each). V lost 8 bases and J lost 3, with 11 bases in between. Germline values: CDR1 SNHLY, CDR2 FYNNEI. There are 12 residues in the CDR3. Written as DNA, the CDR3 is TGTGCCAGCCGGTCGGGGCACTACGAGCAGTACTTC. Translating gives CASRSGHYEQYF.